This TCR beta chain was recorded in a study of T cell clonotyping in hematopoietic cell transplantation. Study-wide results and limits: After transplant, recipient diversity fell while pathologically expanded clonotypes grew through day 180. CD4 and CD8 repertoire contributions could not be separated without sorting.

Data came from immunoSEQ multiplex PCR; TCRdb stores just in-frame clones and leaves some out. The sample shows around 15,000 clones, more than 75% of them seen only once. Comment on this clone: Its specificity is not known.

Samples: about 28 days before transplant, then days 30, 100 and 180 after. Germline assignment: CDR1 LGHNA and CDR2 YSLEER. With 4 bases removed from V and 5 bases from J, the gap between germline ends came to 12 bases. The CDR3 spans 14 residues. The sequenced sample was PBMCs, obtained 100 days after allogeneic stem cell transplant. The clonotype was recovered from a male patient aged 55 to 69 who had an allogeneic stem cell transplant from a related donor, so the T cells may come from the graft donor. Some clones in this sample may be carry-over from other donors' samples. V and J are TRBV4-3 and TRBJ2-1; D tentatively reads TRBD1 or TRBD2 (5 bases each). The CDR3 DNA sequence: TGCGCCAGCAGCCTGGAACGGGGCAACAATGAGCAGTTCTTC. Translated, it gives CASSLERGNNEQFF.